This T cell receptor beta chain was profiled in a study of neurological immune-mediated disorders. Study-wide context: Among the 34 patients with multiple sclerosis, roughly 31 were relapsing-remitting, while 3 were secondary progressive. Broader study findings: None of the CDR3 amino acid sequences in expanded clones turned up in more than one subject, which points to private repertoires in all groups. The phylogenetic placement of 18 of 34 multiple sclerosis patients' repertoires in one related-CDR3 cluster constitutes a possible signature.

Looked up from germline, CDR1 is ENHRY and CDR2 is SYGVKD. The CDR3 consists of 14 residues. The cDNA was generated through 5'RACE incorporating 10-nucleotide random UMIs. One entry per CDR3 protein, called by TCRdb with MiXCR from the 5' RACE reads. In the table there are tens of thousands of distinct CDR3 sequences, 3.8% of which are singletons. Points on this clonotype: What it recognizes is unknown. This could be a read error, since a much larger clone is one nucleotide away.

Sequences were obtained from PBMCs. The chain has TRBV10-3 and TRBJ2-4, with 12 bases aligning to TRBD1. The source of this sequence is a man in his thirties or forties with multiple sclerosis. In DNA, the CDR3 is TGTGCCATCAAGGGACAGGGGGCCAAAAACATTCTGTACTTC. Residues: CAIKGQGAKNILYF.